This T cell receptor (beta chain) comes out of a study of radiation and T cells in renal cell carcinoma. Time point of the sample: blood 4 weeks post-SBRT, at nephrectomy. Stated treatment: 15 Gy SBRT to primary tumor, nephrectomy 4 weeks later. Nephrectomy followed 15 Gy stereotactic body radiation by 4 weeks. Repertoires were generated with immunoSEQ multiplex PCR, while TCRdb's copy carries only in-frame clones and drops some. The sample holds some 97,000 clones; roughly 88% are singletons and the top ten take around 7.7%. Germline CDR1 and CDR2: MNHNY and SVGAGI (reference sequence). The CDR3 has 14 amino acids. Trimming stripped 8 bases from V and 3 bases from J, with 14 bases between.

Sequenced material: blood, taken from a patient whose treatment included radiotherapy and nephrectomy. The gene calls are TRBV6-6 and TRBJ1-5, with D perhaps matching TRBD1 (5 bases). The TCR was taken from a man aged 60-69 years with renal cell carcinoma. In nucleotides, the CDR3 is TGTGCCAGCCAGGGAGGGATGTACAATCAGCCCCAGCATTTT. Translated, it gives CASQGGMYNQPQHF.